This T cell receptor beta chain emerged from a study of blood T cell repertoires in COVID-19. Study details: Sites across the United States, Italy and Spain contributed samples from acute and convalescent COVID-19. From T cells, B-cell-depleted T cells, or PBMCs came the material, which was cDNA or gDNA.

Methods used by the authors: Amplification with reference gene primers provided the estimates of nucleated cell counts. Clones were sequenced by immunoSEQ multiplex PCR, and TCRdb holds only the in-frame ones, with some missing. V and J calls and clone size are copied from that table; D and trimming were computed from the DNA. The repertoire holds over 65,000 clones, with 86% as singletons. The CDR3 extends over 13 amino acids. The junction had 1 base not matched to a gene; V was cut back by 2 bases and J by 6 bases. Germline CDR1 is SGHKS and CDR2 is YYEKEE (reference sequence). The sample consisted of peripheral blood. The chain employs TRBV5-5 and TRBJ2-1, with 8 bases aligning to TRBD1. This sequence was found in a man aged 50 to 60 with active or convalescent COVID-19. CDR3 DNA sequence: TGTGCCAGCAGCTTCACAGGGGGCAATGAGCAGTTCTTC. Translated, it gives CASSFTGGNEQFF.